The 24 T cell receptor beta chains below all came from one sample that was sequenced in a study of beta chain features in type 1 diabetes. cDNA synthesis used the whole RNA isolate, giving expressed TCRB sequences. Produced via immunoSEQ multiplex PCR; TCRdb's table is partial and in-frame only. This table holds around 430,000 clones, roughly 31% found once. What was sequenced was naive CD4+ T cells from blood. The receptor set was obtained from a man aged 18 to 30 in good health.

The rearrangement uses TRBV29-1 and TRBJ2-7; possibly TRBD1 for D (5 bases). The CDR3 runs 12 residues. Per germline, CDR1 SQVTM and CDR2 ANQGSEA. Deletions cut 3 bases from V and 3 bases from J, with 9 bases between. CDR3: CSVEQGYYEQYF. Written as DNA, the CDR3 is TGCAGCGTTGAGCAGGGTTACTACGAGCAGTACTTC.

This clone occurred a few times. J is TRBJ2-5 and V is TRBV9; tentative D call: TRBD1 (5 bases). With 0 bases removed from V and 5 bases from J, the gap between germline ends came to 11 bases. The CDR3 extends over 14 amino acids. Germline assignment: CDR1 SGDLS and CDR2 YYNGEE. CDR3 sequence reads: CASSVVGVGETQYF. CDR3 nucleotides: TGTGCCAGCAGCGTAGTAGGGGTAGGGGAGACCCAGTACTTC.

The chain uses TRBV30 and TRBJ2-5; TRBD1 might be the D (5 bases). TRBJ2-7 matches the DNA end more closely, so the J call is doubtful. In germline, CDR1 is GTSNPN, CDR2 SVGIG (reference sequence). The CDR3 contains 15 residues. CDR3 sequence reads: CAWSVTGTLSYEQYF. The CDR3 DNA reads TGTGCCTGGAGTGTAACAGGTACTCTCTCCTACGAGCAGTACTTC.

The V call is TRBV5-1, the J call TRBJ2-1; 10 bases match TRBD2. Germline V lookup: CDR1 SGHRS, CDR2 YFSETQ. With V trimmed by 0 bases and J by 8 bases, 5 bases remained unmatched. The CDR3 extends over 15 amino acids. The chain's CDR3 is CASSLDLAGEDEQFF. The CDR3, as DNA: TGCGCCAGCAGCTTGGATCTAGCGGGAGAAGATGAGCAGTTCTTC.

This chain links TRBV15 with TRBJ1-3; D call uncertain. Germline values: CDR1 LNHNV, CDR2 YYDKDF (reference sequence). V was cut by 0 bases and J by 1 base, with 10 bases left in between. CDR3 length: 16 amino acids. The CDR3, as DNA: TGTGCCACCAGCAGAGATCCTCCGGGGTCTGGAAACACCATATATTTT. It yields the protein CATSRDPPGSGNTIYF.

This clone was found a few times. The chain employs TRBV7-2 and TRBJ2-7, with D unclear. Trimming pared 4 bases from V and 3 bases from J, leaving 10 bases between. This CDR3 contains 13 residues. The germline gives CDR1 SGHTA, CDR2 FQGNSA. The CDR3 protein is CASSYARIYEQYF. The CDR3 nucleotides read TGTGCCAGCAGCTACGCGCGCATCTACGAGCAGTACTTC.

The rearrangement joins TRBV25-1 to TRBJ2-7, with 9 bases fitting TRBD2. The length of the CDR3 is 15 residues. From germline, CDR1 is MGHDK and CDR2 SYGVNS. V shed 1 base, J shed 3 bases, and the junction held 4 bases outside the gene matches. CDR3 protein: CASSEWISGSYEQYF. CDR3 coding DNA: TGTGCCAGCAGTGAATGGATTAGCGGGAGCTACGAGCAGTACTTC.

The J gene is TRBJ2-3, the V gene TRBV18, with D perhaps TRBD2 (5 bases). CDR1 KGHSH and CDR2 LQKENI come from the germline V gene. The V end lost 8 bases, the J end lost 11 bases, and 23 bases lay between the germline ends. This CDR3 comprises 14 residues. In DNA form, the CDR3 reads TGTGCCAGCACTATTCGAAGCCCACTAGAGGAGCAGTATTTT. Encoded protein: CASTIRSPLEEQYF.

As concerns this clone: In the same sample, other DNA sequences code for this CDR3. The rearrangement uses TRBV18 and TRBJ2-5; D is unclear. CDR3 length equals 12 residues. Trimming removed 0 bases from V and 2 bases from J, with 1 base in between. Germline V lookup: CDR1 KGHSH, CDR2 LQKENI. The CDR3 spells CASSPPQETQYF. CDR3 in DNA: TGTGCCAGCTCACCACCTCAAGAGACCCAGTACTTC.

This clone has more than one count but fewer than ten. The rearrangement uses TRBV11-2 and TRBJ2-7; TRBD1 might be the D (6 bases). This CDR3 is built from 16 residues. V shed 5 bases and J shed 5 bases, with 22 bases lying between them. The germline V gene encodes CDR1 SGHAT and CDR2 FQNNGV. The CDR3 sequence: CASSPRYGAEGDEQYF. CDR3 DNA: TGTGCCAGCAGCCCCAGGTATGGGGCCGAGGGGGACGAGCAGTACTTC.

The rearrangement joins TRBV30 to TRBJ2-5, with D possibly called TRBD1 or TRBD2 (5 bases each). V lost 1 base and J 11 bases, leaving 17 bases between the germline ends. The CDR3 is 13 amino acids. Per the germline V gene, CDR1 is GTSNPN and CDR2 is SVGIG (reference sequence). In DNA form, the CDR3 reads TGTGCCTGGAGTGGCGGTCCCCGGGACGCTCAGTACTTC. Its protein product is CAWSGGPRDAQYF.

The chain recombines TRBV29-1 with TRBJ1-4, with TRBD1 as a possible D gene (5 bases). The CDR3 totals 15 residues. CDR1 and CDR2 from the germline V gene are SQVTM and ANQGSEA. Trimming left V 5 bases short and J 2 bases short, with 15 bases between. The CDR3 spells CSVSGGLFTNEKLFF. The CDR3 DNA reads as TGCAGCGTTTCCGGGGGTTTGTTCACTAATGAAAAACTGTTTTTT.

V gene TRBV29-1 combines with J gene TRBJ2-7; 9 nucleotides agree with TRBD1. V lost 7 bases to trimming and J lost 0 bases; unmatched junction nucleotides: 7. Germline V CDR1 and CDR2: SQVTM, ANQGSEA. The CDR3 loop spans 14 amino acids. In DNA form, the CDR3 reads TGCAGCGGGGTCCGGGACAGGGACTCCTACGAGCAGTACTTC. Protein sequence: CSGVRDRDSYEQYF.

In this sample, this clone turned up a few times. The chain is built from TRBV29-1 and TRBJ2-1, with 14 bases matching TRBD2. CDR1 is SQVTM and CDR2 is ANQGSEA in the germline V gene. The junction had 13 bases not matched to a gene; V was cut back by 7 bases and J by 5 bases. The CDR3 consists of 17 residues. The CDR3 loop is CSARWGLAGVENNEQFF. CDR3 DNA: TGCAGCGCCCGTTGGGGACTAGCGGGAGTTGAGAACAATGAGCAGTTCTTC.

There are a few counts of this clone. CDR3: CAWSGGVGQPQHF. The DNA for the CDR3 is TGTGCCTGGAGTGGAGGGGTCGGCCAGCCCCAGCATTTT. This chain joins TRBV30 and TRBJ1-5, with D perhaps TRBD1 (5 bases). This CDR3 spans 13 amino acids. Germline V CDR1 and CDR2: GTSNPN, SVGIG (reference sequence). V was cut by 1 base and J by 7 bases, with 11 bases left in between.

The CDR3 nucleotides read TGTGCCTGGAGTGTACAGAGTGCGGGACAGCTCTCTGGAAACACCATATATTTT. Protein product: CAWSVQSAGQLSGNTIYF. This chain joins TRBV30 and TRBJ1-3, with 7 bases aligning to TRBD1. The CDR3 covers 18 residues. Unmatched junction bases numbered 11, after V lost 0 bases and J lost 0 bases. Germline CDR1 GTSNPN, CDR2 SVGIG (reference sequence). The whole variable domain, remainder taken from reference TRBV30 and TRBJ1-3, is SQTIHQWPATLVQPVGSPLSLECTVEGTSNPNLYWYRQAAGRGLQLLFYSVGIGQISSEVPQNLSASRPQDRQFILSSKKLLLSDSGFYLCAWSVQSAGQLSGNTIYFGEGSWLTVV.

In this sample, this clone turned up a few times. The rearrangement joins TRBV29-1 to TRBJ2-5; TRBD2 aligns across 9 bases. The CDR3 length is 14 residues. CDR1 SQVTM and CDR2 ANQGSEA come from the germline V gene. Losses at the gene ends were 8 bases for V and 5 bases for J; bases not matched to a gene: 12. CDR3 amino acids: CSYSPAGGGETQYF. The CDR3 nucleotides are TGCAGCTATTCTCCAGCGGGAGGAGGGGAGACCCAGTACTTC.

The gene calls are TRBV5-1 and TRBJ2-5, with no clear D. The length of the CDR3 is 15 residues. Trimming stripped 2 bases from V and 4 bases from J, with 15 bases between. Germline values: CDR1 SGHRS, CDR2 YFSETQ. Here the CDR3 reads CASSFLADVGETQYF. As DNA, the CDR3 is TGCGCCAGCAGCTTCTTAGCCGACGTGGGAGAGACCCAGTACTTC.

The chain couples TRBV19 to TRBJ1-5, with no clear D. V lost 3 bases and J 1 base, leaving 7 bases between the germline ends. Germline V gene data show CDR1 as LNHDA and CDR2 as SQIVND (reference sequence). The CDR3 is made up of 14 amino acids. The CDR3 nucleotides read TGTGCCAGTAGTATTTTGGGAAGCAATCAGCCCCAGCATTTT. It is translated as CASSILGSNQPQHF. The full variable domain, completed using reference TRBV19 and TRBJ1-5, is DGGITQSPKYLFRKEGQNVTLSCEQNLNHDAMYWYRQDPGQGLRLIYYSQIVNDFQKGDIAEGYSVSREKKESFPLTVTSAQKNPTAFYLCASSILGSNQPQHFGDGTRLSIL.

The chain is built from TRBV19 and TRBJ1-5, with TRBD1 identical over 9 bases. J lost 3 bases, V lost 9 bases, and 6 bases had no gene match. CDR1 and CDR2 (germline): LNHDA, SQIVND (reference sequence). This CDR3 contains 14 residues. The CDR3 DNA follows: TGTGCCAGCCGTGACAGGGGGGACAATCAGCCCCAGCATTTT. Encoded protein: CASRDRGDNQPQHF.

Turning to this clone: This CDR3 is also generated by other DNA sequences in the sample. The rearrangement uses TRBV7-2 and TRBJ2-7, with 9 bases identical to TRBD1. V lost 3 bases to trimming and J lost 2 bases; unmatched junction nucleotides: 2. The CDR3 loop spans 14 amino acids. Germline assignment: CDR1 SGHTA and CDR2 FQGNSA. For the CDR3, the DNA is TGTGCCAGCAGCTTTCGGGACAGGGCCTACGAGCAGTACTTC. Translation: CASSFRDRAYEQYF.

Note on this clone: Other DNA sequences of this sample code for an identical CDR3. This CDR3 is CASSLSSYEQYF. The CDR3 DNA sequence: TGTGCCAGCAGTCTAAGCTCCTACGAGCAGTACTTC. The chain has TRBV28 and TRBJ2-7; D not resolved. Germline assignment: CDR1 MDHEN and CDR2 SYDVKM. Trimming cost V 5 bases and J 0 bases, with 5 bases left between them. The CDR3 extends over 12 amino acids.

This clone was counted a few times. This same CDR3 is encoded by further DNA sequences in the sample. The CDR3 spells CSVGQGPDTQYF. The CDR3 DNA reads TGCAGCGTTGGGCAGGGCCCAGATACGCAGTATTTT. The chain combines TRBV29-1 with TRBJ2-3, with D perhaps TRBD1 (5 bases). Germline V lookup: CDR1 SQVTM, CDR2 ANQGSEA. V was pared by 4 bases and J by 4 bases, with 9 bases between. CDR3 size: 12 residues.

This clone was seen a handful of times. This same CDR3 is encoded by further DNA sequences in the sample. This rearrangement joins TRBV14 to TRBJ2-7; no definite D call. The germline gives CDR1 SGHDN, CDR2 FVKESK. The CDR3 runs to 11 residues. V lost 1 base and J 4 bases, leaving 2 bases between the germline ends. The CDR3 sequence: CASSQGYEQYF. CDR3 sequence (DNA): TGTGCCAGCAGCCAAGGGTACGAGCAGTACTTC.